One TCR beta chain is described in this entry. Antigen unknown. At deep level, the assay was performed. The material for each subset, its genomic DNA, was split evenly across several immunoSEQ plates. Clones were read by immunoSEQ multiplex PCR, and TCRdb kept only the in-frame ones, dropping some. The table includes some 470,000 clones, about 82% detected once. Germline V gene sequence: CDR1 SEHNR, CDR2 FQNEAQ (reference sequence). The V and J ends lost 4 bases and 7 bases, in that order; junction bases with no gene match: 4. The CDR3 loop spans 14 amino acids. The data are from a study of shared clonotypes between healthy human individuals. Regarding the study as a whole: The researchers took only blood, and tissue repertoires probably look different.

Sequenced input: PBMCs. This sequence joins TRBV7-9 and TRBJ1-4; 9 bases fit TRBD1. The origin of this receptor is a woman between 40 and 55 years old in good health. Some clones in this sample may be carry-over from other donors' samples. The CDR3 bases are TGTGCCAGCAGCTCGGGACAGGGAATTGAAAAACTGTTTTTT. Translating gives CASSSGQGIEKLFF. Supplemented by reference TRBV7-9 and TRBJ1-4, the full variable domain reads DTGVSQNPRHKITKRGQNVTFRCDPISEHNRLYWYRQTLGQGPEFLTYFQNEAQLEKSRLLSDRFSAERPKGSFSTLEIQRTEQGDSAMYLCASSSGQGIEKLFFGSGTQLSVL.